This record concerns one T cell receptor (beta chain) sequence. The data derive from a study of blood T cell repertoires in COVID-19. Study-wide background: T cells, B-cell-depleted T cells, or PBMCs provided the cDNA or gDNA that served as material.

CDR1 and CDR2 from the germline V gene are SEHNR and FQNEAQ (reference sequence). The CDR3 is 17 amino acids. Unmatched junction bases numbered 8, after V lost 9 bases and J lost 1 base. Clones were read by immunoSEQ multiplex PCR, and TCRdb kept only the in-frame ones, dropping some. The profile shows about 130,000 clones, 75% to 90% of them singletons. This TCR derives from a woman aged 50 to 60 who had recovered from COVID-19. The material sequenced was PBMCs or T cells enriched from blood (not recorded which). J is TRBJ2-6 and V is TRBV7-9; 11 bases match TRBD2. CDR3 sequence (DNA): TGTGCCAGGCAGCTAGCGGGGGGATCGTCTGGGGCCAACGTCCTGACTTTC. Amino acid sequence: CARQLAGGSSGANVLTF.